One and the same sample provided the 24 T cell receptor beta chains below, sequenced in a study of T-cell memory formation after mild COVID-19. TCRdb re-called the 5' RACE reads with MiXCR, one entry per CDR3 protein. The top ten hold roughly 8.4% of the sample, which has 400,000 to 500,000 distinct CDR3 sequences, around 20% seen once. Sequenced: PBMCs or a T cell subset sorted from them (not recorded which). The receptors were gathered from an adult woman who had mild COVID-19 (a few samples of this study predate the infection). Cell type and time point are not known.

This chain joins TRBV6-5 and TRBJ2-3, with 12 nucleotides matching TRBD2. Looked up from germline, CDR1 is MNHEY and CDR2 is SVGAGI. V was pared by 6 bases and J by 3 bases, with 7 bases of the junction left unmatched. The CDR3 covers 16 residues. The CDR3 reads CASRGLAGIRTDTQYF. For the CDR3, the DNA is TGTGCCAGCAGAGGACTAGCGGGGATTCGGACAGATACGCAGTATTTT.

In its sample, this clonotype was seen a few times. The chain carries TRBV7-3 and TRBJ2-3; the match to TRBD1 covers 7 bases. Germline lookup yields CDR1 SGHTA and CDR2 FQGTGA. J was trimmed by 6 bases and V by 1 base; bases with no gene match: 7. CDR3 length: 15 residues. CDR3 protein: CASSLRRTGMDTQYF. In DNA, the CDR3 is TGTGCCAGCAGCTTAAGGCGGACAGGAATGGATACGCAGTATTTT.

This sequence joins TRBV20-1 and TRBJ1-3; TRBD1 might be the D (6 bases). Germline values: CDR1 DFQATT, CDR2 SNEGSKA (reference sequence). V was pared by 1 base and J by 1 base, with 8 bases between. CDR3 size: 14 residues. The CDR3 region has the DNA TGCAGTGCTAGAGGCGACAGGTCTGGAAACACCATATATTTT. Its translation: CSARGDRSGNTIYF.

The rearrangement joins TRBV14 to TRBJ2-7, with D unclear. This CDR3 comprises 14 residues. Germline CDR1 and CDR2: SGHDN and FVKESK. Trimming shortened V by 1 base and J by 0 bases, and 7 bases separated the two germline ends. The CDR3: CASSQGHSSYEQYF. CDR3 nucleotides: TGTGCCAGCAGCCAAGGGCACAGCTCCTACGAGCAGTACTTC.

This clonotype was seen more than once but under ten times. This rearrangement joins TRBV11-2 to TRBJ2-2; 10 bases agree with TRBD2. The germline gives CDR1 SGHAT, CDR2 FQNNGV. After removal of 6 bases from V and 5 bases from J, the junction contained 9 bases not matched to a gene. CDR3 length: 16 residues. The CDR3 sequence: CASRRPGLASTGELFF. The CDR3 nucleotides read TGTGCCAGCAGGAGACCGGGACTAGCGTCTACCGGGGAGCTGTTTTTT. Full variable domain (rest looked up from reference TRBV11-2 and TRBJ2-2): EAGVAQSPRYKIIEKRQSVAFWCNPISGHATLYWYQQILGQGPKLLIQFQNNGVVDDSQLPKDRFSAERLKGVDSTLKIQPAKLEDSAVYLCASRRPGLASTGELFFGEGSRLTVL.

CDR3 DNA sequence: TGTGCCAGCAGCCTCATGGATCAGCCCCAGCATTTT. The encoded protein is CASSLMDQPQHF. The rearrangement links TRBV5-6 to TRBJ1-5, with D unresolved. V was trimmed by 4 bases and J by 5 bases, leaving 7 bases between them. Germline CDR1 is SGHDT and CDR2 is YYEEEE. The CDR3 length is 12 residues. The full variable domain, rest sourced from reference TRBV5-6 and TRBJ1-5, is DAGVTQSPTHLIKTRGQQVTLRCSPKSGHDTVSWYQQALGQGPQFIFQYYEEEERQRGNFPDRFSGHQFPNYSSELNVNALLLGDSALYLCASSLMDQPQHFGDGTRLSIL.

This clonotype turned up a few times. The V and J genes are TRBV27 and TRBJ2-1, with 13 bases aligning to TRBD2. The junction had 3 bases not matched to a gene; V was cut back by 5 bases and J by 2 bases. The CDR3 runs to 16 residues. Germline lookup yields CDR1 MNHEY and CDR2 SMNVEV (reference sequence). The CDR3 region is CASSPGTSGTYNEQFF. CDR3 nucleotides: TGTGCCAGCAGTCCAGGGACTAGCGGGACCTACAATGAGCAGTTCTTC.

The chain uses TRBV20-1 and TRBJ1-2; D is unclear. This CDR3 is 15 amino acids long. Germline V gene sequence: CDR1 DFQATT, CDR2 SNEGSKA (reference sequence). The V end lost 0 bases, the J end lost 4 bases, and 15 bases lay between the germline ends. The CDR3: CSARDTRARSYGYTF. The CDR3 DNA follows: TGCAGTGCTAGAGATACGCGGGCGCGCAGCTATGGCTACACCTTC.

In this sample, this clonotype turned up a few times. The CDR3 DNA is TGTGCCAGCCGCAACTTAAACACCATATATTTT. Protein: CASRNLNTIYF. The rearrangement uses TRBV6-5 and TRBJ1-3; no reliable D call. The CDR3 sequence is 11 residues long. Germline CDR1 MNHEY, CDR2 SVGAGI. Trimming took off 8 bases at V and 6 bases at J, with 8 bases between the two ends.

V is TRBV11-2 and J is TRBJ2-7; 12 nucleotides match TRBD2. The germline gives CDR1 SGHAT, CDR2 FQNNGV. CDR3 length: 17 residues. V shed 2 bases, J shed 1 base, and the junction held 6 bases outside the gene matches. CDR3 sequence: CASSLTSGGILSYEQYF. CDR3 nucleotides: TGTGCCAGCAGCTTAACTAGCGGGGGGATCTTATCCTACGAGCAGTACTTC.

This clonotype occurred a few times. V usage is TRBV12-3 or TRBV12-4 and J usage is TRBJ1-1; possibly TRBD1 for D (5 bases). V was clipped by 6 bases and J by 1 base, with 12 bases between them. CDR3 length equals 14 residues. The chain's CDR3 is CASRWEGSNTEAFF. The CDR3 DNA reads TGTGCCAGCAGGTGGGAGGGGTCGAACACTGAAGCTTTCTTT.

The sample holds many counts of this clonotype. V usage is TRBV5-1 and J usage is TRBJ2-7; D gene unclear. V shed 1 base and J shed 6 bases, with 5 bases lying between them. The germline V gene has CDR1 SGHRS and CDR2 YFSETQ. This CDR3 is 11 amino acids long. This CDR3 reads CASSLWGEQYF. CDR3 bases: TGCGCCAGCAGCTTGTGGGGCGAGCAGTACTTC.

The chain recombines TRBV3-1 with TRBJ1-4, with unresolved D. The length of the CDR3 is 16 residues. Germline V gives CDR1 LGHDT, CDR2 YNNKEL (reference sequence). V gave up 0 bases and J gave up 6 bases, with 14 bases separating them. CDR3 sequence reads: CASSQERTPFDEKLFF. CDR3 DNA: TGTGCCAGCAGCCAAGAACGGACCCCCTTCGATGAAAAACTGTTTTTT.

There are a few counts of this clonotype. The chain joins TRBV5-1 to TRBJ2-3; D ambiguous. From germline, CDR1 is SGHRS and CDR2 YFSETQ. V lost 5 bases and J 2 bases, leaving 12 bases between the germline ends. The CDR3 sequence is 14 residues long. The CDR3 sequence: CASRPDSYTDTQYF. The CDR3 nucleotides read TGCGCCAGCAGGCCAGACTCATACACAGATACGCAGTATTTT.

V is TRBV6-2 or TRBV6-3 and J is TRBJ2-6, with D perhaps matching TRBD1 or TRBD2 (5 bases each). Germline V gene data show CDR1 as MNHEY and CDR2 as SVGEGT. Trimming took off 5 bases at V and 0 bases at J, with 11 bases between the two ends. CDR3 length: 16 amino acids. The CDR3 region is CASSLGDRSGANVLTF. CDR3 in DNA: TGTGCCAGCAGTCTGGGGGACCGCTCTGGGGCCAACGTCCTGACTTTC.

This clonotype has more than one count but fewer than ten. The rearrangement uses TRBV30 and TRBJ1-2, with D unclear. CDR1 and CDR2 from the germline V gene are GTSNPN and SVGIG (reference sequence). This CDR3 is 12 amino acids long. Trimming took off 4 bases at V and 8 bases at J, with 14 bases between the two ends. CDR3 sequence reads: CAWTRTTRGYTF. The CDR3, as DNA: TGTGCCTGGACCCGGACGACGCGCGGCTACACCTTC.

Written as DNA, the CDR3 is TGTGCCAGCAGCCAAGGGACAGGGATTGACACTGAAGCTTTCTTT. Residues: CASSQGTGIDTEAFF. V gene TRBV3-1 combines with J gene TRBJ1-1, with TRBD1 matching 8 bases. Germline V CDR1 and CDR2: LGHDT, YNNKEL (reference sequence). V shed 1 base and J 3 bases; nucleotides not matched to a gene: 4. This CDR3 has 15 amino acids.

This chain links TRBV11-1 with TRBJ2-6, with D unresolved. The CDR3 extends over 16 amino acids. Trimming shortened V by 0 bases and J by 0 bases, and 6 bases separated the two germline ends. Germline CDR1 and CDR2: SGHAT and FQDESV (reference sequence). The CDR3 sequence is CASSLAQSSGANVLTF. CDR3 bases: TGTGCCAGCAGCTTAGCTCAGTCCTCTGGGGCCAACGTCCTGACTTTC.

This clonotype appeared a few times. V usage is TRBV5-1 and J usage is TRBJ2-3; D is unresolved. CDR1 SGHRS and CDR2 YFSETQ come from the germline V gene. The ends were cut back, 0 bases at V and 2 bases at J, with 7 bases in the middle. This CDR3 region has 14 residues. The CDR3 DNA follows: TGCGCCAGCAGCTTGGCAGACACCACAGATACGCAGTATTTT. Its translation: CASSLADTTDTQYF.

This clonotype was seen a handful of times. J is TRBJ2-7 and V is TRBV7-6; D is undetermined. Germline V gene sequence: CDR1 SGHVS, CDR2 FNYEAQ. CDR3 length equals 15 residues. The germline V and J ends were trimmed by 5 bases and 5 bases, with 19 bases remaining between them. The CDR3 coding sequence is TGTGCCAGCAGCCCCCCCGGAATGGGATACAACGAGCAGTACTTC. It encodes CASSPPGMGYNEQYF.

This clonotype was observed a handful of times. This rearrangement joins TRBV7-9 to TRBJ2-1; possibly TRBD2 for D (7 bases). This CDR3 has 17 residues. CDR1 is SEHNR, CDR2 FQNEAQ, per germline (reference sequence). The V end was cut by 4 bases, the J end by 6 bases, with 22 bases between. As DNA, the CDR3 is TGTGCCAGCAGCTCCCGAAGGTCGGGGGGCGAAGGCAATGAGCAGTTCTTC. Residues: CASSSRRSGGEGNEQFF.

This clonotype came up a few times. The rearrangement uses TRBV24-1 and TRBJ1-2; no reliable D call. The CDR3 is 13 amino acids. Per germline, CDR1 KGHDR and CDR2 SFDVKD. Trimming cost V 5 bases and J 8 bases, with 14 bases left between them. DNA for the CDR3: TGTGCCACCAGTGCCCTGGAACGGGAGGGCTACACCTTC. This encodes CATSALEREGYTF.

In this sample, this clonotype turned up a few times. The genes are TRBV11-2 and TRBJ2-3; 8 bases align to TRBD1. Germline loops: CDR1 SGHAT, CDR2 FQNNGV. V lost 5 bases to trimming and J lost 2 bases; unmatched junction nucleotides: 6. The length of the CDR3 is 15 residues. The CDR3 region is CASSPRGRNTDTQYF. DNA for the CDR3: TGTGCCAGCAGCCCCAGGGGGCGGAACACAGATACGCAGTATTTT. The whole variable domain, remainder taken from reference TRBV11-2 and TRBJ2-3, is EAGVAQSPRYKIIEKRQSVAFWCNPISGHATLYWYQQILGQGPKLLIQFQNNGVVDDSQLPKDRFSAERLKGVDSTLKIQPAKLEDSAVYLCASSPRGRNTDTQYFGPGTRLTVL.

The chain recombines TRBV6-5 with TRBJ1-3; no firm D call. Germline CDR1 and CDR2: MNHEY and SVGAGI. Trimming shortened V by 6 bases and J by 3 bases, and 15 bases separated the two germline ends. The CDR3 has 15 amino acids. The DNA for the CDR3 is TGTGCCAGCAGAGGTGGGGAACTGGGTGGAAACACCATATATTTT. This codes for CASRGGELGGNTIYF.